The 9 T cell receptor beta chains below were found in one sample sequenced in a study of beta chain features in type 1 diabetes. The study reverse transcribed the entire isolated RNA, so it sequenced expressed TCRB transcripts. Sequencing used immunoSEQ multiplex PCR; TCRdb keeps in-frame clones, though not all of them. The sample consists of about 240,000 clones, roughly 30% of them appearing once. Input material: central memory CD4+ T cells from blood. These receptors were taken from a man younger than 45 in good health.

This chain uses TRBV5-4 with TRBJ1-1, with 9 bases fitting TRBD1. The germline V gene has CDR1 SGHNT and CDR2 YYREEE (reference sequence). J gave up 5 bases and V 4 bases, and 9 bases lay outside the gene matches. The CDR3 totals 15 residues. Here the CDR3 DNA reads TGTGCCAGCAGCCAGGAAGGGACAGGGTATACTGAAGCTTTCTTT. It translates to CASSQEGTGYTEAFF.

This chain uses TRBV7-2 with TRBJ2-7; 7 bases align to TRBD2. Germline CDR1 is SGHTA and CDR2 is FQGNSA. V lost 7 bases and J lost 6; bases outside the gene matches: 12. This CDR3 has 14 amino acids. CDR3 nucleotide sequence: TGTGCCAGCAAGGCTATGGGAGGGCGACCCGAGCAGTACTTC. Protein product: CASKAMGGRPEQYF. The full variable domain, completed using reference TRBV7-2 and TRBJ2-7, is GAGVSQSPSNKVTEKGKDVELRCDPISGHTALYWYRQSLGQGLEFLIYFQGNSAPDKSGLPSDRFSAERTGGSVSTLTIQRTQQEDSAVYLCASKAMGGRPEQYFGPGTRLTVT.

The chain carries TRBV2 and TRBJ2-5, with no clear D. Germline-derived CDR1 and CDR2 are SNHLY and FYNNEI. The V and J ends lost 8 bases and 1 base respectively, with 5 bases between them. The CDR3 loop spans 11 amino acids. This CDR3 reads CASGPQETQYF. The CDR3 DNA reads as TGTGCCAGCGGGCCCCAAGAGACCCAGTACTTC.

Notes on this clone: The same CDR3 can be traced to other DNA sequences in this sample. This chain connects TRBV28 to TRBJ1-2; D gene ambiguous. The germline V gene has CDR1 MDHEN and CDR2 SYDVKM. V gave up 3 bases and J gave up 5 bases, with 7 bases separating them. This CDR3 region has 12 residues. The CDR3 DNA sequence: TGTGCCAGCAGTTTTAAAGGGTATGGCTACACCTTC. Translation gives CASSFKGYGYTF.

The CDR3 protein is CAIARVVGGEQFF. CDR3 nucleotide sequence: TGTGCCATCGCACGCGTCGTAGGAGGTGAGCAGTTCTTC. The chain has TRBV10-3 and TRBJ2-1; D perhaps matches TRBD2 (5 bases). Trimming stripped 8 bases from V and 9 bases from J, with 17 bases between. The CDR3 runs 13 residues. In germline, CDR1 is ENHRY, CDR2 SYGVKD.

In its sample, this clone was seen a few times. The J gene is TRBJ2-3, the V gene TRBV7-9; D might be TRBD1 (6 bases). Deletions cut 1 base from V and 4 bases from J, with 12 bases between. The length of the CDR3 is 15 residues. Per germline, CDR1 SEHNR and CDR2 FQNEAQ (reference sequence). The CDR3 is CASSLVGRGADTQYF. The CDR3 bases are TGTGCCAGCAGCTTAGTAGGCAGGGGAGCAGATACGCAGTATTTT.

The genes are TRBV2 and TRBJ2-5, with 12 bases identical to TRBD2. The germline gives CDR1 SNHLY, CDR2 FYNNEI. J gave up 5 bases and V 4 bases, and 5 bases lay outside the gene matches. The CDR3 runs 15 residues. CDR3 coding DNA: TGTGCCAGCAGTGGACTAGCGGGGGAAGTCGAGACCCAGTACTTC. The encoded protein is CASSGLAGEVETQYF.

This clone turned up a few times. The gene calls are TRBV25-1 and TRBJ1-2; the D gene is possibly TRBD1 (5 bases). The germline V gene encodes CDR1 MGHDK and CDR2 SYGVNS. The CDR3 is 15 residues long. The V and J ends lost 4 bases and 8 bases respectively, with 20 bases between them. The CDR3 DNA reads TGTGCCAGCAGTGTTACCTTACAGGACCCGAGAGGCTACACCTTC. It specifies CASSVTLQDPRGYTF.

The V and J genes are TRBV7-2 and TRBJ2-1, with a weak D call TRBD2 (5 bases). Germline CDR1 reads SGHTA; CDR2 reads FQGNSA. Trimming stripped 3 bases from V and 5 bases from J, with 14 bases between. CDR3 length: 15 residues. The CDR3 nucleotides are TGTGCCAGCAGCTTCCGGGCCCCGGGGAACAATGAGCAGTTCTTC. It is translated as CASSFRAPGNNEQFF.